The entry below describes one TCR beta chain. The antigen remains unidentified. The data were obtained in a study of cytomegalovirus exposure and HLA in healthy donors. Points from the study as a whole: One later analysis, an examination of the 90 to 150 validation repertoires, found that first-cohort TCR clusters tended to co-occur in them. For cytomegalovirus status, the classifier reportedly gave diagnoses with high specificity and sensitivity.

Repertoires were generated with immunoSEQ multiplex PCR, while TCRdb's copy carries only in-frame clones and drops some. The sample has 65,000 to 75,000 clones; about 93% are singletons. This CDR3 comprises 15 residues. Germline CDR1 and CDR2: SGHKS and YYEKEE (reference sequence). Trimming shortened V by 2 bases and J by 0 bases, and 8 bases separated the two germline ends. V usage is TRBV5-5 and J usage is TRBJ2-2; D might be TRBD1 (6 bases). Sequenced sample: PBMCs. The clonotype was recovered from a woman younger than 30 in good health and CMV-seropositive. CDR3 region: CASSLQGANTGELFF. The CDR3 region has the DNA TGTGCCAGCAGCTTACAGGGCGCGAACACCGGGGAGCTGTTTTTT.